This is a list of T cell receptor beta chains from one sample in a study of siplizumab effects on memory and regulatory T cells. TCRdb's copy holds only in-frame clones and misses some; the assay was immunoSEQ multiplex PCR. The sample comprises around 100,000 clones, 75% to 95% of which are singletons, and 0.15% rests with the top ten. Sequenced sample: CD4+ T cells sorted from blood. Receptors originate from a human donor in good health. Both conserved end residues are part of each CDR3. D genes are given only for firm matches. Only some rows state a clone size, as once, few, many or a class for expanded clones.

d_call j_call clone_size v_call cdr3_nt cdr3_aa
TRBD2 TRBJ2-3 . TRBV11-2 TGTGCCAGCAGCTTATTAGCGGGGGGTGCAGATACGCAGTATTTT CASSLLAGGADTQYF
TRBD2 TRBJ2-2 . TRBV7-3 TGTGCCAGCAGCTTAAAGCCGAGTGGCGGGAGTACCGGGGAGCTGTTTTTT CASSLKPSGGSTGELFF
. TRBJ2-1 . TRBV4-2 TGTGCCAGCAGCCAAGATCAGGGGGGGAATTACAATGAGCAGTTCTTC CASSQDQGGNYNEQFF
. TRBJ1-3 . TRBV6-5 TGTGCCAGCATAAATGGAAACACCATATATTTT CASINGNTIYF
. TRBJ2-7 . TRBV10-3 TGTGCCATCAGTGAAACACCCACCTACGAGCAGTACTTC CAISETPTYEQYF
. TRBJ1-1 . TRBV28 TGTGCCGGATGCTCAGGGTGGAACACTGAAGCTTTCTTT CAGCSGWNTEAFF
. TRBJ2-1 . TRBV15 TGTGCCACCAGCAGAGCCCAGGATAAGCAGTTCTTC CATSRAQDKQFF
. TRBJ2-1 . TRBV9 TGTGCCAGCAGCTCGTCCCCAGTGGGTGAGCAGTTCTTC CASSSSPVGEQFF
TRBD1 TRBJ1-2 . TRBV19 TGTGCCAGTAGTATCCAACAGACAGGGGTCGGCTACACCTTC CASSIQQTGVGYTF
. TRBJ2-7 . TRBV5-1 TGCGCCAGCGTTACTGGATCCTACGAGCAGTACTTC CASVTGSYEQYF
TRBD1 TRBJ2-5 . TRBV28 TGTGCCAGCAGTTTGACAGGGGCCATTCAAGAGACCCAGTACTTC CASSLTGAIQETQYF
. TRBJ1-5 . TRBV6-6 TGTGCCAGCACCTCAAGGCATCCCAATCAGCCCCAGCATTTT CASTSRHPNQPQHF
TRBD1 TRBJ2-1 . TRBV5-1 TGCGCCAGCAGCTTGGGACAGGGGGTGCGAGGCTCCTACAATGAGCAGTTCTTC CASSLGQGVRGSYNEQFF
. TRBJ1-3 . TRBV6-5 TGTGCCAGCAGTATTGGGACGGCCTCTGGAAACACCATATATTTT CASSIGTASGNTIYF
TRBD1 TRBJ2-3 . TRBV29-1 TGCAGCGTCGACAAACAGGGGGCAGATACGCAGTATTTT CSVDKQGADTQYF
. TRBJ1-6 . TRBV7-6 TGTGCCAGCAGCTTAGGGACGTTTGCCCTAAATTCACCCCTCCACTTT CASSLGTFALNSPLHF
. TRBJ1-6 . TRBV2 TGTGCCAGCAGTGTAGGGCCAATTGATAATTCACCCCTCCACTTT CASSVGPIDNSPLHF
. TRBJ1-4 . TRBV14 TGTGCCAGCAGCCGGAGCCTATCTAATGAAAAACTGTTTTTT CASSRSLSNEKLFF
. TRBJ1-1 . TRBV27 TGTGCCAGCAGTAACCAGGGTGGAGGGGGCACTGAAGCTTTCTTT CASSNQGGGGTEAFF
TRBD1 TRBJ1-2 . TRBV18 TGTGCCAGCTCACCATTAGAGGGGGCCTATGGCTACACCTTC CASSPLEGAYGYTF
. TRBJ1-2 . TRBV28 TGTGCCAGCAGGACAGGCGACTATGGCTACACCTTC CASRTGDYGYTF
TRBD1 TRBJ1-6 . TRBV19 TGTGCCAGTAGCTCGACAGGGATTAATTCACCCCTCCACTTT CASSSTGINSPLHF
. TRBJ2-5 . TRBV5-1 TGCGCCAGCAGCTTGGGACAGTTAGGAGAGACCCAGTACTTC CASSLGQLGETQYF
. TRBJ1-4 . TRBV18 TGTGCCAGCTCACCACCTCAGGACACGGCGAGGGAAAAACTGTTTTTT CASSPPQDTAREKLFF
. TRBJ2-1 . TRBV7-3 TGTGCCAGCAGCTTATTTCAGGGAAGCTCCTACAATGAGCAGTTCTTC CASSLFQGSSYNEQFF
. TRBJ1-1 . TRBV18 TGTGCCAGCTCACCGTCTGGCACCGTCGGACAAACTTTCTTT CASSPSGTVGQTFF
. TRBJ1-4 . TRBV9 TGTGCCAGCAGCGCGGGACAAACTAATGAAAAACTGTTTTTT CASSAGQTNEKLFF
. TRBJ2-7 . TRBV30 TGTGCCTGGAGTGTAGGAGGGTACGAGCAGTACTTC CAWSVGGYEQYF
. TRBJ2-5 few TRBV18 TGTGCCAGCTCACTGATGGAAGAGACCCAGTACTTC CASSLMEETQYF
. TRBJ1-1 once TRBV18 TGTGCCAGCTCACCAGTAGTGGGGGGCACTGAAGCTTTCTTT CASSPVVGGTEAFF
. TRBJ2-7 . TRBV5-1 TGCGCCAGCAGCGCCGCAGGGGTTACTGACGAGCAGTACTTC CASSAAGVTDEQYF
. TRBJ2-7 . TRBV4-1 TGCGCCAGCAGCCAAGGAAACGGGGCGCTCTCCTACGAGCAGTACTTC CASSQGNGALSYEQYF
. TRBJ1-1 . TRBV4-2 TGTGCCAGCAGCGGAACAACAGGGCCCGGCATGAACACTGAAGCTTTCTTT CASSGTTGPGMNTEAFF
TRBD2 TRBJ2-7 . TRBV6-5 TGTGCCAGCAGCGATACTAGCGGGGGGTCCTACGAGCAGTACTTC CASSDTSGGSYEQYF
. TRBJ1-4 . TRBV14 TGTGCCAGCAGCCAAGAAGGAAAACTGTTTTTT CASSQEGKLFF
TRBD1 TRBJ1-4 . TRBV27 TGTGCCAGCAGTTGGGGTCCCCCGGGACAGGGGGCTGCTAATGAAAAACTGTTTTTT CASSWGPPGQGAANEKLFF
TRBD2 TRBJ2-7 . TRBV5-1 TGCGCCAGCAGCTTGGGTCATAGCGGGGGGCCCTCCTACGAGCAGTACTTC CASSLGHSGGPSYEQYF
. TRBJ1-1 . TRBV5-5 TGTGCCAGCACCCCGGGGAGGGTGGTGAACACTGAAGCTTTCTTT CASTPGRVVNTEAFF
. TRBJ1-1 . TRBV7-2 TGTGCCAGCAGCTTTCCTCAGGGGAAGAACACTGAAGCTTTCTTT CASSFPQGKNTEAFF
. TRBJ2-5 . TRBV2 TGTGCCAGCCGTCGACATGTGCCCGTAGAGACCCAGTACTTC CASRRHVPVETQYF
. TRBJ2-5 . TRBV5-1 TGCGCCAGCAGCTTGAGGGGTTTTAGCGGAGGTCCCCAAGAGACCCAGTACTTC CASSLRGFSGGPQETQYF
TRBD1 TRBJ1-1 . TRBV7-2 TGTGCCAGCAGCCTCTCAGGGGGCCTGAACACTGAAGCTTTCTTT CASSLSGGLNTEAFF
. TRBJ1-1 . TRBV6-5 TGTGCCAGCAGTGTTACGAGGGACAACACTGAAGCTTTCTTT CASSVTRDNTEAFF
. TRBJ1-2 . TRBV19 TGTGCCAGTAGTGGGCATTACTATGGCTACACCTTC CASSGHYYGYTF
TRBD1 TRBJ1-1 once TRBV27 TGTGCCAGCAGTTATAGACAGGGATGGGAAACTGAAGCTTTCTTT CASSYRQGWETEAFF
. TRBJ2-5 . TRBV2 TGTGCCAGCAGTGCGCAGGGGGGGACGGAGACCCAGTACTTC CASSAQGGTETQYF
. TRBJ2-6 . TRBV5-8 TGTGCCAGCAGCTCACAGGCTTCTGGGGCCAACGTCCTGACTTTC CASSSQASGANVLTF
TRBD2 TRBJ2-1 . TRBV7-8 TGTGCCAGCAGCCAGACTAGCGGGGGGGGAAATGAGCAGTTCTTC CASSQTSGGGNEQFF
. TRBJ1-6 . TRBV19 TGTGCCAGTAGTATCGGCGGACATAATTCACCCCTCCACTTT CASSIGGHNSPLHF
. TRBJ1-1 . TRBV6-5 TGTGCCAGCAGCAATACCGGGGAGAAAGCTTTCTTT CASSNTGEKAFF
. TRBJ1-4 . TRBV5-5 TGTGCCAGCGTGCGGGGACGGGCTGCAGCTAATGAAAAACTGTTTTTT CASVRGRAAANEKLFF
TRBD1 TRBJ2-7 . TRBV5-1 TGCGCCAGCAGTACCGGGACAGAGACCTACGAGCAGTACTTC CASSTGTETYEQYF